This T cell receptor beta chain was sequenced during a study of T cells in Graves' hyperthyroidism and ophthalmopathy (dated by TCRdb to between 2019 and 2020). Study-level background: Peripheral blood samples were taken at the time of initial diagnosis, prior to any treatment. To identify distinguishing TCR V-J signatures, a discovery cohort of some 100 patients was used, comprising 40 to 45 with Graves' ophthalmopathy and around 57 with stable Graves' hyperthyroidism. Prospective prediction of ophthalmopathy was tested in an independent validation cohort of fewer than 20 hyperthyroidism patients and 17 patients who later progressed to ophthalmopathy. The 75 to 100 discovery patients were divided at random into training and test sets in a 7:3 ratio. Thyroid tissue and blood T-cell repertoires from about six Graves' hyperthyroidism patients were also compared in the study. Following sampling, methimazole starting at 30 mg daily was given to hyperthyroidism patients, and high-dose intravenous methylprednisolone was given to ophthalmopathy patients. According to the paper, TCR Vbeta CDR3 sequencing was carried out on about 140 peripheral blood samples, which came from more than 40 ophthalmopathy, 75 to 80 hyperthyroidism and approximately 17 progressor patients. On the study overall, not on this receptor specifically: During validation, the model predicted progression to ophthalmopathy a median of about 5.9 months ahead of onset, with almost 71% sensitivity and 72% to 85% specificity. Ophthalmopathy was separated from stable hyperthyroidism by a 13 V-J signature model, with about 86% sensitivity and just over 81% specificity obtained in cross-validation and 80%/75% obtained in testing. Blood samples also contained most of the expanded thyroid clonotypes (frequency above 0.001), which suggests that blood repertoires may reflect thyroid immune responses. No statistical method was used to fix the sample size in advance, and group allocation was not hidden from the investigators.

This clonotype was counted at least ten times. The specificity of this receptor is unknown. No qualities accompany the bases; no much larger clone lies one base away. The TCR beta CDR3 regions were amplified from the RNA transcripts. The first round of RT-PCR for the TCR CDR3 was performed with the HTBI primer set and the Qiagen OneStep RT-PCR kit. The libraries were constructed in a second round of multiplex PCR and then size-selected and purified. Libraries were sequenced paired-end with 100 bp reads on an Illumina HiSeq2000. Turning to the authors' computational methods: SOAPnuke was used to process the raw data, throwing out any read that contained adapters or uncalled bases, had a mean Phred below 15, or lacked an exact constant-primer or identifier match. High-quality paired reads were merged using COPE v1.2.5, and each unique nucleotide sequence was defined as a clonotype. Clonotypes were aligned to IMGT TRBV, TRBD and TRBJ reference segments using MiTCR v1.1. Analysis was restricted to V-J combinations with a frequency above 0.0001, which covered roughly 99% of repertoires. The TCS score was defined as F50 (clonal expansion) divided by E x V (chaos), with BLOSUM62-based TCRdist calculated between CDR3 peptides within each V-J. Welch's t-statistics and random forest reduced around 520 V-J features to 13, which were used in a naive Bayes classifier (R e1071). TCRdb trimmed public reads at Q25 via fastp, called clones via MiXCR and kept in-frame beta chains. All rows with the same CDR3 protein become a single entry with the most common DNA and genes. These V and J calls originate from TCRdb's pipeline instead of the authors' own analysis. The sample data list approximately 630,000 distinct CDR3 sequences, and around 15% of these were observed just once. The ten biggest clones cover 3.8% of the sample.

Inclusive of the bounding cysteine and phenylalanine, the CDR3 is 17 residues long. The entry retains the CDR3 DNA only, 51 bases that are in frame from base 1. V lost 1 base and J lost 2 bases, and the count of bases not matched to a germline gene is 10. CDR1 and CDR2, per the germline V gene, are MDHEN and SYDVKM. Stable Graves' hyperthyroidism was defined as no progression to ophthalmopathy during 18 months of follow-up. Hyperthyroidism patients were newly diagnosed, with disease duration under 2 months, and aged 18 to 65 years. The study excluded patients with uncontrolled infections, other autoimmune diseases, pregnancy or lactation. Diagnoses were established on the basis of clinical symptoms, serum thyroxine and TRAb, thyroid ultrasound, and orbital computed tomography. PBMCs were isolated from about 9.2 ml of fresh peripheral blood by Ficoll-Paque density gradient centrifugation. Total RNA was extracted using Trizol reagent, and RNA quality was assessed on an Agilent 2100 Bioanalyzer.

The source material was blood. The chain was built from TRBV28 and TRBJ2-7; 8 bases in between match TRBD1. The sequence came from a woman aged 25 to 39 with Graves' hyperthyroidism. Here is the DNA: TGTGCCAGCAGTTTATTGGGTTCGGGACAGGACACCTACGAGCAGTACTTC. It translates to CASSLLGSGQDTYEQYF.